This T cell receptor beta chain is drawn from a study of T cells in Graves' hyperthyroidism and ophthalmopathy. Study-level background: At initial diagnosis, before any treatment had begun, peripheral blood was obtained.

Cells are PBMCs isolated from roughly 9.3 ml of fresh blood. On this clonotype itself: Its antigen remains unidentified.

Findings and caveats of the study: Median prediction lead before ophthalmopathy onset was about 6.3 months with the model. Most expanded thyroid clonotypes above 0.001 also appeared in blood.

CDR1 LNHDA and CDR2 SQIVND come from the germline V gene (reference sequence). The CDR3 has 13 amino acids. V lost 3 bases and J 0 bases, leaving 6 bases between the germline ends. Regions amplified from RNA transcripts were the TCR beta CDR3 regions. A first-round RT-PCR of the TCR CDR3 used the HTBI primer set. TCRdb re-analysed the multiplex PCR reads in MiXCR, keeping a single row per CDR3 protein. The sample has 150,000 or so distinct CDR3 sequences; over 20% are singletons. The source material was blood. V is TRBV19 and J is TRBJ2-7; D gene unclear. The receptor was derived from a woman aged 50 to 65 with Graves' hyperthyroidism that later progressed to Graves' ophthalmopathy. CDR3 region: CASSIPSSYEQYF. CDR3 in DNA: TGTGCCAGTAGTATCCCGAGCTCCTACGAGCAGTACTTC.